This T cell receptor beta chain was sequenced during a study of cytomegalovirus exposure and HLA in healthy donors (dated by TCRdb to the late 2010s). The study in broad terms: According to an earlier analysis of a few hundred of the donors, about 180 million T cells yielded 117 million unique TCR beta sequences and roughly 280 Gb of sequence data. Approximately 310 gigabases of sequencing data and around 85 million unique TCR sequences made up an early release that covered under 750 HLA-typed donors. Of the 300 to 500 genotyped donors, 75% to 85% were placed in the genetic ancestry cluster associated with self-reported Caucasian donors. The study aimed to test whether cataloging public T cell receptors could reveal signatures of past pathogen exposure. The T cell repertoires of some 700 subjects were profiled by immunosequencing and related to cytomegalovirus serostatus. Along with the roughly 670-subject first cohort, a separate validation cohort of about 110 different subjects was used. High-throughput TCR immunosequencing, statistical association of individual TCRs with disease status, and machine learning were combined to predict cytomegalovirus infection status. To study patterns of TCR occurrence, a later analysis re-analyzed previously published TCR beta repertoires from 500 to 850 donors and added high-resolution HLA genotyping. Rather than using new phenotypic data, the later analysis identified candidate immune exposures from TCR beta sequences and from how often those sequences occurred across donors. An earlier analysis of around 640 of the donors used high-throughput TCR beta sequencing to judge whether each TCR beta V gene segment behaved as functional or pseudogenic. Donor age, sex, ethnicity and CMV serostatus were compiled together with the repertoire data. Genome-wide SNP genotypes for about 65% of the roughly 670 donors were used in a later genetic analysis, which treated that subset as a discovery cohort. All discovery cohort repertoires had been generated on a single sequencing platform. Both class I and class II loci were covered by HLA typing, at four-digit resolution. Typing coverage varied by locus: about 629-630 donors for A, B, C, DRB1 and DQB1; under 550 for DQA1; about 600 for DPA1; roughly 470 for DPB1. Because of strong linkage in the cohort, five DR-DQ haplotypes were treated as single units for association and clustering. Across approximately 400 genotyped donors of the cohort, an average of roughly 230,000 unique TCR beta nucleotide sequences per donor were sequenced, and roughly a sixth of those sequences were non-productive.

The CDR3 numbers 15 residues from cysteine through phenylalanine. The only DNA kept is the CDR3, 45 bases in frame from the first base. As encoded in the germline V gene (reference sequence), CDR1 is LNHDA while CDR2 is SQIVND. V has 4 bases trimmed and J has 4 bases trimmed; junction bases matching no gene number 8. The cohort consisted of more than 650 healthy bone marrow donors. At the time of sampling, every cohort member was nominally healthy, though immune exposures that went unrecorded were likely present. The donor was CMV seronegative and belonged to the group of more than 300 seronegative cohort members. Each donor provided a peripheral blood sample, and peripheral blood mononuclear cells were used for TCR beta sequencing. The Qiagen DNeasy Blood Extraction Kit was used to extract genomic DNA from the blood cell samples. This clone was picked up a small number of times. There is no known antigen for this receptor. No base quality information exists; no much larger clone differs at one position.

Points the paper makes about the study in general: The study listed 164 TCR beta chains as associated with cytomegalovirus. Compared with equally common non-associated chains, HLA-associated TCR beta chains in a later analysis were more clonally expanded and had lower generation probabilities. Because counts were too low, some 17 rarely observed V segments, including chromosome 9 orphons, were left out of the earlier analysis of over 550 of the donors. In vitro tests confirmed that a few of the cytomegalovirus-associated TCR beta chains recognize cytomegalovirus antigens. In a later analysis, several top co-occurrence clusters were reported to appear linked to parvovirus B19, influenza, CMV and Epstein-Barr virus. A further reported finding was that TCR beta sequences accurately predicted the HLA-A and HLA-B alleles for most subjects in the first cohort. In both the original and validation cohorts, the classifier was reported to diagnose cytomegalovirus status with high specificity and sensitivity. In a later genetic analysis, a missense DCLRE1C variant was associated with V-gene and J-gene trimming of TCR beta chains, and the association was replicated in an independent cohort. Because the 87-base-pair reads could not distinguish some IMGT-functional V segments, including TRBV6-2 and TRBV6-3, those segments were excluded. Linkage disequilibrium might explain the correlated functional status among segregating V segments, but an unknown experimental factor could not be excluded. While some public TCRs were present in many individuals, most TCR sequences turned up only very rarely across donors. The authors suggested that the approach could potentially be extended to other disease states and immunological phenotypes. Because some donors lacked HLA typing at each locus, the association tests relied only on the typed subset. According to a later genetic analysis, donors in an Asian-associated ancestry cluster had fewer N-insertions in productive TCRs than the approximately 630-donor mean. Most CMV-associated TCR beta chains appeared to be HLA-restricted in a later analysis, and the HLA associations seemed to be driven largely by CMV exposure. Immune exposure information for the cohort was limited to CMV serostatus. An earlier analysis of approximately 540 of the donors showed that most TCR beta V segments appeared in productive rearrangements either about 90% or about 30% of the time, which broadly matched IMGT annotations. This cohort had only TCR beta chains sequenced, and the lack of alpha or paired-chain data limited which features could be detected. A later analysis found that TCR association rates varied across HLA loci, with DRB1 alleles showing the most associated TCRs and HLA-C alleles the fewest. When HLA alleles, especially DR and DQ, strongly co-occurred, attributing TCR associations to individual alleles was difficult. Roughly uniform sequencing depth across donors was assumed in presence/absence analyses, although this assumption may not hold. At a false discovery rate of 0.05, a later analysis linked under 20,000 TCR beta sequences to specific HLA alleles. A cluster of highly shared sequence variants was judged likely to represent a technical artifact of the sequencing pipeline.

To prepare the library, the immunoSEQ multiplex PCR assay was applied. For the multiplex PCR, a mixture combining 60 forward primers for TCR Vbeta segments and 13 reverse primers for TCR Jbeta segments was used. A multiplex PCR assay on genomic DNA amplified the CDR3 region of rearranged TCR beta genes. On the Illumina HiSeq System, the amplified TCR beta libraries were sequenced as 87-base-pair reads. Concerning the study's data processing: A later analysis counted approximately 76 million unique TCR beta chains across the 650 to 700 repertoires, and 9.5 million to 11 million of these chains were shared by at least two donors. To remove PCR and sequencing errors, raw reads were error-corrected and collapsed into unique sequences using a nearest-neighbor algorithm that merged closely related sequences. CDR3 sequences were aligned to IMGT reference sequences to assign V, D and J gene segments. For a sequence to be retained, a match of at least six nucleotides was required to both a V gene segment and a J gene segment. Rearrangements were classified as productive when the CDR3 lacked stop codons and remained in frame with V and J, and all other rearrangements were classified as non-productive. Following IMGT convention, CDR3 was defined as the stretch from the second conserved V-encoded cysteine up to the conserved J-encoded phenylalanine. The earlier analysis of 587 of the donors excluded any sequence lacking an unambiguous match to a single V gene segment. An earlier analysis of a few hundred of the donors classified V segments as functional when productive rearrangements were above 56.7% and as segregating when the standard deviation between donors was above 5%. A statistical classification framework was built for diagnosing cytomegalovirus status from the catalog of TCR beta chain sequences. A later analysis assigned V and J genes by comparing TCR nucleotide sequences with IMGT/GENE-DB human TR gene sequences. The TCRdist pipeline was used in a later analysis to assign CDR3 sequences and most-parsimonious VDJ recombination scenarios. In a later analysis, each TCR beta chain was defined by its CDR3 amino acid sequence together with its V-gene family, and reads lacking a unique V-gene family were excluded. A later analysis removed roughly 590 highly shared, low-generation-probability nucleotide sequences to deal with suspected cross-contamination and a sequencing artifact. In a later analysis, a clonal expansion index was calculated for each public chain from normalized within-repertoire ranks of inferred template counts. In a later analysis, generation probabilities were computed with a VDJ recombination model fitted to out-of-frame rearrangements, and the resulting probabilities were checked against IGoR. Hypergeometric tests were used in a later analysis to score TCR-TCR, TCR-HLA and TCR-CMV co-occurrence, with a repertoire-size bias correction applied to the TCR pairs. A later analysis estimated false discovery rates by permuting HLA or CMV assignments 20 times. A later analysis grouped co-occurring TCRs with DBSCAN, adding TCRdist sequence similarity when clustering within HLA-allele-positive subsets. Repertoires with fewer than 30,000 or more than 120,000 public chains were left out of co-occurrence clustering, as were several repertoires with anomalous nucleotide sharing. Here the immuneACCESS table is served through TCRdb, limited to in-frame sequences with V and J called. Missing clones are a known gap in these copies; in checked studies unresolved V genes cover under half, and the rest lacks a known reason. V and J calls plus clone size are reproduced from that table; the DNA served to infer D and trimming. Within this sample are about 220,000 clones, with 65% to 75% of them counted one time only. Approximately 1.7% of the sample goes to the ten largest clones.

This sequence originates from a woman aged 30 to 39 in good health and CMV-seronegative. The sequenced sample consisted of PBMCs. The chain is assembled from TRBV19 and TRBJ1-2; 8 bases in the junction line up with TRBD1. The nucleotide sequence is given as TGTGCCAGTAGTACGGACAGGGACAAAGGCTATGGCTACACCTTC. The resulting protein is CASSTDRDKGYGYTF.